One and the same sample provided the 18 T cell receptor beta chains below, sequenced in a study of T-cell reconstitution after alpha-beta-depleted transplantation in children. TCRbeta library construction was performed incorporating unique molecular identifiers. From the PCR reads, TCRdb called clonotypes with MiXCR, one entry per CDR3 protein. The sample consists of around 400,000 distinct CDR3 sequences, about 11% of them appearing once. This material consisted of PBMCs from the stem cell graft donor, taken from the stem cell graft. Every receptor here comes from a human donor who donated a stem cell graft to a child with acute myeloid leukemia.

This clonotype came up a few times. The chain joins TRBV4-1 to TRBJ2-1; no reliable D call. V lost 0 bases to trimming and J lost 0 bases, with 9 bases between them. The CDR3 is 16 amino acids. Germline CDR1 MGHRA, CDR2 YSYEKL. The CDR3 reads CASSQEGYSSYNEQFF. CDR3 DNA: TGCGCCAGCAGCCAAGAAGGTTATAGCTCCTACAATGAGCAGTTCTTC.

This clonotype was found many times. This chain joins TRBV7-2 and TRBJ2-5, with 7 nucleotides matching TRBD1. The V segment lost 5 bases and the J segment 5 bases; nucleotides outside the gene matches: 5. CDR1 is SGHTA, CDR2 FQGNSA, per germline. The CDR3 consists of 13 residues. This CDR3 reads CASSQGTEETQYF. CDR3 bases: TGTGCCAGCAGCCAAGGGACAGAGGAGACCCAGTACTTC.

This clonotype was found many times. The genes are TRBV6-2 or TRBV6-3 and TRBJ1-6, with 7 bases fitting TRBD1. CDR1 is MNHEY and CDR2 is SVGEGT in the germline V gene. J was trimmed by 7 bases and V by 7 bases; bases with no gene match: 10. The CDR3 consists of 15 residues. CDR3 coding DNA: TGTGCCAGCACCTTTCTGCAGACAGGGAATTCACCCCTCCACTTT. The encoded protein is CASTFLQTGNSPLHF.

This chain links TRBV20-1 with TRBJ2-2, with D possibly matching TRBD2 (5 bases). CDR3 size: 13 residues. V lost 3 bases to trimming and J lost 6 bases, with 11 bases between them. Germline lookup yields CDR1 DFQATT and CDR2 SNEGSKA (reference sequence). The DNA for the CDR3 is TGCAGTGCTAGTCCGTCCGGGGCCGGGGAGCTGTTTTTT. The encoded protein is CSASPSGAGELFF.

This chain connects TRBV25-1 to TRBJ1-1; D unclear. The V gene's germline CDR1 is MGHDK and CDR2 SYGVNS. The V gene lost 7 bases and the J gene lost 3 bases, with 15 bases spanning the gap. The CDR3 runs to 14 residues. The CDR3 loop is CASKTRGVDTEAFF. The CDR3 DNA reads as TGTGCCAGCAAAACCAGAGGAGTTGACACTGAAGCTTTCTTT.

This clonotype was counted only a few times. The J gene is TRBJ2-3, the V gene TRBV12-3 or TRBV12-4, with D perhaps TRBD2 (5 bases). CDR3 length: 14 residues. Trimming removed 8 bases from V and 2 bases from J, with 14 bases in between. Here the CDR3 DNA reads TGTGCCAGCGGAGGACTGCGGGCCACAGATACGCAGTATTTT. This sequence encodes CASGGLRATDTQYF.

The rearrangement links TRBV10-3 to TRBJ2-3; unclear D gene. V lost 0 bases to trimming and J lost 4 bases, with 2 bases between them. Germline V CDR1 and CDR2: ENHRY, SYGVKD. This CDR3 region has 12 residues. The chain's CDR3 is CAISESADTQYF. The CDR3 DNA sequence: TGTGCCATCAGTGAGTCAGCAGATACGCAGTATTTT.

The CDR3 DNA reads as TGTGCCAGCAGCGAGGGGGGGGGATTCTACAATGAGCAGTTCTTC. Translation gives CASSEGGGFYNEQFF. This chain uses TRBV7-3 with TRBJ2-1; the D gene is possibly TRBD2 (7 bases). V was cut by 5 bases and J by 3 bases, with 14 bases left in between. Germline V gene data show CDR1 as SGHTA and CDR2 as FQGTGA. There are 15 residues in the CDR3.

This clonotype has ten or more counts. CDR3 DNA sequence: TGTGCCATCAGCGCCGGGACTAGCCCGCAAGAGACCCAGTACTTC. Translation: CAISAGTSPQETQYF. The genes are TRBV10-3 and TRBJ2-5, with TRBD2 identical over 9 bases. Germline loops: CDR1 ENHRY, CDR2 SYGVKD. Germline trimming cut 6 bases from V and 2 bases from J; bases unmatched to any gene: 7. This CDR3 spans 15 amino acids.

This clonotype was found many times. The chain carries TRBV6-5 and TRBJ2-3; D is tentatively TRBD1 or TRBD2 (5 bases each). V lost 3 bases and J 4 bases, leaving 17 bases between the germline ends. The length of the CDR3 is 16 residues. The V gene's germline CDR1 is MNHEY and CDR2 SVGAGI. The CDR3 spells CASSYLMFSGPDTQYF. The DNA for the CDR3 is TGTGCCAGCAGTTATTTGATGTTTTCGGGGCCAGATACGCAGTATTTT.

The chain is built from TRBV20-1 and TRBJ2-1, with unresolved D. Germline CDR1 reads DFQATT; CDR2 reads SNEGSKA (reference sequence). The germline V and J ends were trimmed by 2 bases and 5 bases, with 13 bases remaining between them. The CDR3 spans 14 residues. The CDR3 nucleotides are TGCAGTGCTAGAAGCTTTCGGGTAGACAATGAGCAGTTCTTC. It yields the protein CSARSFRVDNEQFF.

This clonotype was observed a few times. This chain connects TRBV7-3 to TRBJ2-1; TRBD1 matches 8 bases. CDR1 is SGHTA, CDR2 FQGTGA, per germline. The CDR3 consists of 15 residues. V was pared by 5 bases and J by 5 bases, with 8 bases of the junction left unmatched. The DNA of the CDR3 is TGTGCCAGCAGCACCCGGGGACAGGCACACAATGAGCAGTTCTTC. Amino acid sequence: CASSTRGQAHNEQFF.

This clonotype was detected a few times. The rearrangement links TRBV7-8 to TRBJ1-1; no clear D. The germline CDR1 and CDR2 sequences are SGHVS and FQNEAQ. The V end was cut by 3 bases, the J end by 6 bases, with 8 bases between. There are 12 residues in the CDR3. CDR3 nucleotide sequence: TGTGCCAGCAGCTTTGGGAATCCTGAAGCTTTCTTT. Translated, it gives CASSFGNPEAFF.

This chain links TRBV20-1 with TRBJ2-5; TRBD2 matches at 9 bases. Germline V gives CDR1 DFQATT, CDR2 SNEGSKA (reference sequence). Germline trimming cut 5 bases from V and 4 bases from J; bases unmatched to any gene: 2. The CDR3 is 12 residues long. The CDR3 protein is CSAETSGETQYF. The CDR3 nucleotides are TGCAGTGCTGAGACTAGCGGAGAGACCCAGTACTTC.

The rearrangement joins TRBV7-9 to TRBJ1-2; D possibly corresponds to TRBD1 (6 bases). Deletions cut 5 bases from V and 3 bases from J, with 13 bases between. The CDR3 is 14 residues long. In germline, CDR1 is SEHNR, CDR2 FQNEAQ (reference sequence). The CDR3 loop reads CASSLDRTYYGYTF. Written as DNA, the CDR3 is TGTGCCAGCAGCCTAGACAGGACCTACTATGGCTACACCTTC.

V is TRBV20-1 and J is TRBJ2-4; no clear D gene. V was shortened by 5 bases and J by 3 bases, with 14 bases between the two germline ends. CDR3 length: 14 amino acids. From germline, CDR1 is DFQATT and CDR2 SNEGSKA (reference sequence). CDR3 sequence (DNA): TGCAGTGCTCGGGCCTGGTTGGGCAAAAACATTCAGTACTTC. Amino acid sequence: CSARAWLGKNIQYF.

This chain connects TRBV12-3 or TRBV12-4 to TRBJ2-7, with 7 positions matching TRBD2. J was trimmed by 4 bases and V by 1 base; bases with no gene match: 7. This CDR3 has 15 residues. The CDR3 DNA reads TGTGCCAGCAGTTTAGGCGGGAGTGGAGTATACGAGCAGTACTTC. Its protein product is CASSLGGSGVYEQYF.

This clonotype has only a few counts. V is TRBV3-1 and J is TRBJ1-6, with 7 bases lining up with TRBD1. V lost 8 bases and J lost 10; bases outside the gene matches: 11. In germline, CDR1 is LGHDT, CDR2 YNNKEL (reference sequence). CDR3 length: 14 residues. This CDR3 reads CASQRLQGGSPLHF. The CDR3 coding sequence is TGTGCCAGCCAACGACTCCAGGGGGGGTCACCCCTCCACTTT.